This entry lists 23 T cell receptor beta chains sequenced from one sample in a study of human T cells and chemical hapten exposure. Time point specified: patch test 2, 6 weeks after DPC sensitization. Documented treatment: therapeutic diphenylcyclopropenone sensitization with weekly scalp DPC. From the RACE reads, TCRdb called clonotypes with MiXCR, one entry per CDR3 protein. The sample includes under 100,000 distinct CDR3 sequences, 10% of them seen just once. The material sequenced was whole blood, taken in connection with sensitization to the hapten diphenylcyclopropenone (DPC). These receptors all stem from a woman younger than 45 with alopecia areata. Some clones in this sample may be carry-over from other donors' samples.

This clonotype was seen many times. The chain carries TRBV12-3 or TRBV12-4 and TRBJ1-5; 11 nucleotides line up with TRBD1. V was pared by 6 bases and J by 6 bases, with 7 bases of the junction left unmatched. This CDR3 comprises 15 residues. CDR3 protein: CASSRTGGAGQPQHF. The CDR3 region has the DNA TGTGCCAGCAGCCGGACAGGGGGCGCGGGTCAGCCCCAGCATTTT.

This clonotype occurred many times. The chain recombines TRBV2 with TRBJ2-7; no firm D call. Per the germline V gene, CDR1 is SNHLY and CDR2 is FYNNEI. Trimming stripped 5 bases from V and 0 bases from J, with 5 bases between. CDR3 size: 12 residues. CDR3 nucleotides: TGTGCCAGCAGTCGCAGCTCCTACGAGCAGTACTTC. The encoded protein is CASSRSSYEQYF.

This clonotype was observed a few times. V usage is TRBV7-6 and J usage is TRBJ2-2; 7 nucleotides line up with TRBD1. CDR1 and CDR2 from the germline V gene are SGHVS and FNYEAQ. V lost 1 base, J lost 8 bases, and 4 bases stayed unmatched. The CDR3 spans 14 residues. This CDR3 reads CASSLEGAKGELFF. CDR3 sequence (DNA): TGTGCCAGCAGCTTAGAGGGGGCAAAAGGGGAGCTGTTTTTT.

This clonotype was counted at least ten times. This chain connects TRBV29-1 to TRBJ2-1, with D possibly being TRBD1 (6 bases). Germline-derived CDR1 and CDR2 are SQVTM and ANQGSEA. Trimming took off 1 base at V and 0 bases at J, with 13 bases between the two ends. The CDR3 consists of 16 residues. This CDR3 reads CSVEGHNRVSYNEQFF. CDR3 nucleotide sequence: TGCAGCGTTGAAGGCCACAACAGGGTCTCCTACAATGAGCAGTTCTTC.

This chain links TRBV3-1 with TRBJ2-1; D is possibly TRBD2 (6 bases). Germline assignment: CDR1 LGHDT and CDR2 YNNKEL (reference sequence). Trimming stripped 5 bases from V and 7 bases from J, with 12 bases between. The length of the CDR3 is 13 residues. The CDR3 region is CASSAGRRNEQFF. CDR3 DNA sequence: TGTGCCAGCAGCGCGGGGAGGAGGAATGAGCAGTTCTTC.

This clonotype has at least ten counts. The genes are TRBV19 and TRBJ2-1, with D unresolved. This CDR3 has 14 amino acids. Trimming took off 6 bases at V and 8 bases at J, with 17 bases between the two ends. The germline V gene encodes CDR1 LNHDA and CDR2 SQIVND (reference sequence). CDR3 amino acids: CASRLFRMSDEQFF. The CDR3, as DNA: TGTGCCAGTAGACTGTTCCGAATGTCTGATGAGCAGTTCTTC.

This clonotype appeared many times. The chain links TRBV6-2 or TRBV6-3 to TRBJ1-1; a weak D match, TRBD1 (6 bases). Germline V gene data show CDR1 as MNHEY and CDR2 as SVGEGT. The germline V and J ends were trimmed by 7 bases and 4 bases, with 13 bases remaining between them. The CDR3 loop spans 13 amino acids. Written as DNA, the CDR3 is TGTGCCAGCACCCTAACAGGGATCACTGAAGCTTTCTTT. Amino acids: CASTLTGITEAFF.

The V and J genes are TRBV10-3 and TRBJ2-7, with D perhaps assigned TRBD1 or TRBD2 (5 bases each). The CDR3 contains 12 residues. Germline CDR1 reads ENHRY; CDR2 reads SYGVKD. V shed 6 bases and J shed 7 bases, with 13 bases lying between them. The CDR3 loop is CAISQGPSEQYF. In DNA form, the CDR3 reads TGTGCCATCAGCCAGGGACCCTCAGAGCAGTACTTC.

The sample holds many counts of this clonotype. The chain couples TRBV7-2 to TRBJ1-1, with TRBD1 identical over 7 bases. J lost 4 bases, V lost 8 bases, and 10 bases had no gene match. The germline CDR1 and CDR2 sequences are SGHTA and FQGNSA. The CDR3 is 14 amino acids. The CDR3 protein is CASFSGGLSTEAFF. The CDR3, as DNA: TGTGCCAGCTTTTCAGGGGGATTGAGCACTGAAGCTTTCTTT. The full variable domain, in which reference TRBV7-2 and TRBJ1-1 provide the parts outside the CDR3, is GAGVSQSPSNKVTEKGKDVELRCDPISGHTALYWYRQSLGQGLEFLIYFQGNSAPDKSGLPSDRFSAERTGGSVSTLTIQRTQQEDSAVYLCASFSGGLSTEAFFGQGTRLTVV.

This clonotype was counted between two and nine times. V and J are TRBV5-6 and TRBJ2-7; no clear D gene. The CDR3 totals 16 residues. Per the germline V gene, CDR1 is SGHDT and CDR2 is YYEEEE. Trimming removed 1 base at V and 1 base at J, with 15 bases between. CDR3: CASSLFGFSTSYEQYF. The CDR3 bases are TGTGCCAGCAGCTTGTTCGGGTTCAGTACGTCCTACGAGCAGTACTTC.

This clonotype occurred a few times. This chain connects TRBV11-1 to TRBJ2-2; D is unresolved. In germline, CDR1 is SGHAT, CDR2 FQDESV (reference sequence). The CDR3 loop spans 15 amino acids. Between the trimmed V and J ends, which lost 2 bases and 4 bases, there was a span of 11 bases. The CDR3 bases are TGTGCCAGCAGCTTAATGGCAGTCATCACCGGGGAGCTGTTTTTT. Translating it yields CASSLMAVITGELFF.

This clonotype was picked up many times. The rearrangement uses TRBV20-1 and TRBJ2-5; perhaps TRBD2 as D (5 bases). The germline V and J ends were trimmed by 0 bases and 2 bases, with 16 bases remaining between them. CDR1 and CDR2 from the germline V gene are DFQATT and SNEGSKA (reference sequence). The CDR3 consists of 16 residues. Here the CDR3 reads CSARDFQRKFQETQYF. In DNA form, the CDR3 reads TGCAGTGCTAGAGATTTCCAGCGGAAATTTCAAGAGACCCAGTACTTC.

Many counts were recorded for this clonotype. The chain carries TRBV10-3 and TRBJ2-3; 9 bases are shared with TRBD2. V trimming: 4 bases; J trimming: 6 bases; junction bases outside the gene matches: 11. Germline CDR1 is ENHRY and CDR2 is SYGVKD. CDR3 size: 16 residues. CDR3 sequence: CAISGSAGGPGDTQYF. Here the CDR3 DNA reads TGTGCCATCAGTGGCTCTGCGGGAGGGCCAGGGGATACGCAGTATTTT.

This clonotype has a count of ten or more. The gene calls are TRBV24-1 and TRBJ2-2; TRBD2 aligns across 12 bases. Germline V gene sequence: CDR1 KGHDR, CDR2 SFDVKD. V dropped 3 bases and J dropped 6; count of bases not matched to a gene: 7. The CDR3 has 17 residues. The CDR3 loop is CATSDLPTSGSAGELFF. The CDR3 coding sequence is TGTGCCACCAGTGATCTACCGACTAGCGGGAGCGCCGGGGAGCTGTTTTTT.

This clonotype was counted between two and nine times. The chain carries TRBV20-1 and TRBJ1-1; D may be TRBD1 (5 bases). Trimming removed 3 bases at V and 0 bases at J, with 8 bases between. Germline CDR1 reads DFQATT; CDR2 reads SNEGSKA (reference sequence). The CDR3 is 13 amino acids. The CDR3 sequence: CSARRQLNTEAFF. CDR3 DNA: TGCAGTGCTAGGAGACAGTTGAACACTGAAGCTTTCTTT.

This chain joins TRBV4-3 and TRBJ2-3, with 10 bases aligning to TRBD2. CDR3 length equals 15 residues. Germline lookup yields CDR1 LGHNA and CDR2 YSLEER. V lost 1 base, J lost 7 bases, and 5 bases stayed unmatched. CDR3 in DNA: TGCGCCAGCAGCCAAGGGCCTAGCGGGGGATATACGCAGTATTTT. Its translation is CASSQGPSGGYTQYF.

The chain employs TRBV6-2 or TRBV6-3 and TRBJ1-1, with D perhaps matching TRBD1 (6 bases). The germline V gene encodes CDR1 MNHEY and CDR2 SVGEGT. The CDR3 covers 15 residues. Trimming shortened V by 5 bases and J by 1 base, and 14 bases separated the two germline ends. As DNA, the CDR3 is TGTGCCAGCAGTCAGGCGGGACATAGGAACACTGAAGCTTTCTTT. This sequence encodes CASSQAGHRNTEAFF.

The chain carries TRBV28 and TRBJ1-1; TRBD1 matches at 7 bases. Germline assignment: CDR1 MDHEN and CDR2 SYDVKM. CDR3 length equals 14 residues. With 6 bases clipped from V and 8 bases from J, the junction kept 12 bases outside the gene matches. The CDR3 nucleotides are TGTGCCAGCAGACCCCAGGGGGGAGGCCAGGAAGCTTTCTTT. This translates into CASRPQGGGQEAFF.

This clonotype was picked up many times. This CDR3 is CASSLTYQETQYF. For the CDR3, the DNA is TGTGCCAGCAGCCTAACGTACCAAGAGACCCAGTACTTC. This chain connects TRBV7-2 to TRBJ2-5; D is ambiguous. The V end lost 5 bases, the J end lost 0 bases, and 7 bases lay between the germline ends. The CDR3 has 13 amino acids. CDR1 and CDR2 (germline): SGHTA, FQGNSA.

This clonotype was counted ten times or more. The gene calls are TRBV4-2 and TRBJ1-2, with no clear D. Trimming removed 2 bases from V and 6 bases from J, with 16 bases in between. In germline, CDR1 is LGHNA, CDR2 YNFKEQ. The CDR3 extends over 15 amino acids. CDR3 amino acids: CASSQLSFRQDGYTF. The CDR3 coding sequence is TGTGCCAGCAGCCAACTTTCGTTTCGGCAGGATGGCTACACCTTC.

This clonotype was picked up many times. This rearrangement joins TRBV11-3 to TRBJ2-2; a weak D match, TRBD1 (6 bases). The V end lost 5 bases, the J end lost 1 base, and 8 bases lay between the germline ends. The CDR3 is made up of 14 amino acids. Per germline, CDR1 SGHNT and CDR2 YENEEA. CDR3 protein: CASSPGQNTGELFF. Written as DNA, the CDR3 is TGTGCCAGCAGCCCGGGACAGAACACCGGGGAGCTGTTTTTT.

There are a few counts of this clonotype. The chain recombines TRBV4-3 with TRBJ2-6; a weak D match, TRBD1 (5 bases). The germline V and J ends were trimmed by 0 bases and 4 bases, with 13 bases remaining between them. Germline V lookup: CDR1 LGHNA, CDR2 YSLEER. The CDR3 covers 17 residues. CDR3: CASSQDHGAPGANVLTF. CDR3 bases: TGCGCCAGCAGCCAAGATCATGGGGCCCCCGGGGCCAACGTCCTGACTTTC.

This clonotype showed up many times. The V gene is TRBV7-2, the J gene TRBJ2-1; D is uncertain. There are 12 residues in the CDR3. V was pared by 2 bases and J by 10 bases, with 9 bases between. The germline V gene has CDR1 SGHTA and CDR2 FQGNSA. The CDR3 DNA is TGTGCCAGCAGCTTAATGACCGGAGAGCAGTTCTTC. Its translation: CASSLMTGEQFF.